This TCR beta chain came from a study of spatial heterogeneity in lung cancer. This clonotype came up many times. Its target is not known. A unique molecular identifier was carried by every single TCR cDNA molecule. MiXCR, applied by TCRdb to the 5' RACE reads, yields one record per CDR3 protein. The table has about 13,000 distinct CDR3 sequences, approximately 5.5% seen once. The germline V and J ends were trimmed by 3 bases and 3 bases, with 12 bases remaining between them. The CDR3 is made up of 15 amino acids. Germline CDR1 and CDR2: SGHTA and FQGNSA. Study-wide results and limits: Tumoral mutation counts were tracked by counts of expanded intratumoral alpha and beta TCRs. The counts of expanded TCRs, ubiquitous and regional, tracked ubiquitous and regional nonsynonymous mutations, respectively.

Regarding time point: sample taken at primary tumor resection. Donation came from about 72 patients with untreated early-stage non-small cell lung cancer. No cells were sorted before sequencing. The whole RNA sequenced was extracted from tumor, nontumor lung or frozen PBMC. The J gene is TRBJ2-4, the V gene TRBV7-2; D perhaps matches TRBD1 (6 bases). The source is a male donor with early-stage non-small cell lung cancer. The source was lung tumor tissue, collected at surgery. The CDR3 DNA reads TGTGCCAGCAGCTTTACAGGGATTGTCAAAAACATTCAGTACTTC. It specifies CASSFTGIVKNIQYF. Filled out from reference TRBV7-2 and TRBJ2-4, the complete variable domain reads GAGVSQSPSNKVTEKGKDVELRCDPISGHTALYWYRQSLGQGLEFLIYFQGNSAPDKSGLPSDRFSAERTGGSVSTLTIQRTQQEDSAVYLCASSFTGIVKNIQYFGAGTRLSVL.